Below are 31 T cell receptor beta chains sequenced from a single sample in a study of blood T cell repertoires in COVID-19. Assay used: immunoSEQ multiplex PCR; TCRdb lists only in-frame clones, some missing. The repertoire includes around 170,000 clones, around 90% of them detected once, and approximately 24% sits in the top ten. The sequencing input was peripheral blood. These receptors were obtained from a man between 60 and 70 years old with acute or convalescent COVID-19.

The J gene is TRBJ2-2, the V gene TRBV10-3, with D possibly being TRBD1 (6 bases). There are 15 residues in the CDR3. The germline V gene encodes CDR1 ENHRY and CDR2 SYGVKD. Trimming pared 7 bases from V and 0 bases from J, leaving 12 bases between. In nucleotides, the CDR3 is TGTGCCATCAATAGACAGGCCGCGAACACCGGGGAGCTGTTTTTT. Translated, it gives CAINRQAANTGELFF.

The genes are TRBV6-6 and TRBJ1-2, with D hard to call. V lost 7 bases and J lost 4, with 13 bases in between. CDR1 is MNHNY, CDR2 SVGAGI, per germline (reference sequence). The CDR3 loop spans 13 amino acids. CDR3 in amino acids: CASTVGRGYGYTF. In DNA, the CDR3 is TGTGCCAGCACCGTCGGACGGGGCTATGGCTACACCTTC.

This chain uses TRBV2 with TRBJ1-5, with no clear D. Germline V CDR1 and CDR2: SNHLY, FYNNEI. This CDR3 has 12 residues. The V end lost 8 bases, the J end lost 6 bases, and 11 bases lay between the germline ends. The CDR3 DNA follows: TGTGCCAGCCGGCAGGATCGTCAGCCCCAGCATTTT. Translation: CASRQDRQPQHF. Using reference TRBV2 and TRBJ1-5 for the parts outside the CDR3, the full variable domain is EPEVTQTPSHQVTQMGQEVILRCVPISNHLYFYWYRQILGQKVEFLVSFYNNEISEKSEIFDDQFSVERPDGSNFTLKIRSTKLEDSAMYFCASRQDRQPQHFGDGTRLSIL.

V gene TRBV6-2 or TRBV6-3 combines with J gene TRBJ2-5; weak D call: TRBD1 (6 bases). Germline CDR1 MNHEY, CDR2 SVGEGT. CDR3 length: 13 amino acids. Trimming stripped 2 bases from V and 5 bases from J, with 9 bases between. The CDR3 reads CASSYGGGETQYF. In DNA, the CDR3 is TGTGCCAGCAGTTACGGGGGCGGGGAGACCCAGTACTTC.

CDR3 sequence: CASSPTGLSANTEAFF. In nucleotides, the CDR3 is TGTGCCAGCTCACCAACAGGGTTGTCGGCGAACACTGAAGCTTTCTTT. The chain carries TRBV18 and TRBJ1-1, with D possibly matching TRBD1 (6 bases). Germline V CDR1 and CDR2: KGHSH, LQKENI. The V and J ends lost 2 bases and 1 base respectively, with 14 bases between them. The CDR3 runs to 16 residues.

This chain joins TRBV5-1 and TRBJ2-5, with D possibly matching TRBD1 (6 bases). The CDR3 has 13 residues. CDR1 and CDR2 (germline): SGHRS, YFSETQ. Between the trimmed V and J ends, which lost 2 bases and 5 bases, there was a span of 10 bases. DNA of the CDR3: TGCGCCAGCAGCTTCGGGACAAAGGAGACCCAGTACTTC. It is translated as CASSFGTKETQYF.

The rearrangement links TRBV7-2 to TRBJ2-7; D gene ambiguous. CDR1 SGHTA and CDR2 FQGNSA come from the germline V gene. The V end lost 0 bases, the J end lost 2 bases, and 5 bases lay between the germline ends. This CDR3 is 13 amino acids long. The CDR3 sequence: CASSLASPYEQYF. The DNA of the CDR3 is TGTGCCAGCAGCTTAGCCAGTCCCTACGAGCAGTACTTC.

V and J are TRBV5-6 and TRBJ1-6; no reliable D call. The CDR3 runs 14 residues. The V and J ends lost 4 bases and 10 bases respectively, with 15 bases between them. The germline gives CDR1 SGHDT, CDR2 YYEEEE. The CDR3 coding sequence is TGTGCCAGCAGCAACACCGGAGGAGAATCACCCCTCCACTTT. This codes for CASSNTGGESPLHF.

This rearrangement joins TRBV9 to TRBJ1-4; D is perhaps TRBD1 (6 bases). Trimming took off 3 bases at V and 8 bases at J, with 14 bases between the two ends. The CDR3 is 14 residues long. Germline V gene lookup returns CDR1 SGDLS and CDR2 YYNGEE. This CDR3 is CASSATGRREKLFF. CDR3 in DNA: TGTGCCAGCAGCGCGACAGGCCGTCGGGAAAAACTGTTTTTT.

This chain uses TRBV18 with TRBJ2-7; weak D call: TRBD2 (5 bases). From germline, CDR1 is KGHSH and CDR2 LQKENI. Trimming left V 2 bases short and J 11 bases short, with 10 bases between. This CDR3 region has 11 residues. CDR3 DNA: TGTGCCAGCTCACCAGGGAAGAGGGAGTACTTC. Translated, it gives CASSPGKREYF.

This rearrangement joins TRBV2 to TRBJ1-6; perhaps TRBD1 as D (6 bases). V dropped 0 bases and J dropped 6 bases, with 9 bases sitting between them. CDR3 length: 15 residues. Germline V CDR1 and CDR2: SNHLY, FYNNEI. The CDR3 sequence is CASSEAGGGNSPLHF. CDR3 DNA sequence: TGTGCCAGCAGTGAAGCTGGGGGCGGTAATTCACCCCTCCACTTT.

Here the CDR3 DNA reads TGTGCCAGCAGCCCAAGGACCGCGGGTGTCATATATTTT. Translated: CASSPRTAGVIYF. The chain carries TRBV12-3 or TRBV12-4 and TRBJ1-3; D not certain. There are 13 residues in the CDR3. The V gene lost 6 bases and the J gene lost 12 bases, with 18 bases spanning the gap.

This clone was counted once. V usage is TRBV18 and J usage is TRBJ2-7; possibly TRBD2 for D (5 bases). The CDR3 is 12 amino acids. Trimming took 3 bases from V and 5 from J, leaving 8 bases between them. Germline lookup yields CDR1 KGHSH and CDR2 LQKENI. The CDR3 bases are TGTGCCAGCTCACCCCTCGGGGACGAGCAGTACTTC. Residues: CASSPLGDEQYF. Based on the CDR3 plus reference TRBV18 and TRBJ2-7, the full variable domain is NAGVMQNPRHLVRRRGQEARLRCSPMKGHSHVYWYRQLPEEGLKFMVYLQKENIIDESGMPKERFSAEFPKEGPSILRIQQVVRGDSAAYFCASSPLGDEQYFGPGTRLTVT.

This chain links TRBV14 with TRBJ1-3; 7 bases line up with TRBD1. Trimming removed 4 bases from V and 9 bases from J; junction bases left unmatched: 9. Germline CDR1 is SGHDN and CDR2 is FVKESK. The CDR3 spans 14 residues. The CDR3 DNA is TGTGCCAGCAGCCTTACAAACAGGGGAGGCACCATATATTTT. Protein: CASSLTNRGGTIYF.

Comment on this clone: One end of the junction fails to match germline, which may point to a read error. V gene TRBV29-1 combines with J gene TRBJ2-2, with a tentative D call TRBD2 (6 bases). CDR1 SQVTM and CDR2 ANQGSEA come from the germline V gene. The CDR3 runs 13 residues. The CDR3 region is CSVEGLFGGELFF. Here the CDR3 DNA reads TGCAGCGTTGAGGGACTGTTCGGCGGGGAACTGTTTTTT.

The J gene is TRBJ2-2, the V gene TRBV9; 8 nucleotides agree with TRBD2. This CDR3 region has 15 residues. The germline V gene has CDR1 SGDLS and CDR2 YYNGEE. J gave up 2 bases and V 3 bases, and 3 bases lay outside the gene matches. This CDR3 is CASSASGRNTGELFF. The CDR3 bases are TGTGCCAGCAGCGCGAGCGGGAGAAACACCGGGGAGCTGTTTTTT.

The chain links TRBV6-6 to TRBJ1-1, with TRBD1 matching 7 bases. Per the germline V gene, CDR1 is MNHNY and CDR2 is SVGAGI (reference sequence). Trimming at V came to 6 bases and at J to 4 bases, leaving 11 bases not matched to a gene. The CDR3 loop spans 15 amino acids. The CDR3 coding sequence is TGTGCCAGCAGCCGACTAGGGGGCCGGGGCACTGAAGCTTTCTTT. It specifies CASSRLGGRGTEAFF.

V is TRBV24-1 and J is TRBJ1-5; D is uncertain. CDR1 and CDR2 (germline): KGHDR, SFDVKD. Trimming pared 3 bases from V and 5 bases from J, leaving 10 bases between. The CDR3 has 14 residues. The CDR3 here is CATSDETRHQPQHF. In nucleotides, the CDR3 is TGTGCCACCAGTGATGAGACACGACATCAGCCCCAGCATTTT.

The rearrangement links TRBV24-1 to TRBJ2-3; possibly TRBD2 for D (6 bases). Deletions cut 4 bases from V and 11 bases from J, with 24 bases between. In germline, CDR1 is KGHDR, CDR2 SFDVKD. The CDR3 length is 16 residues. CDR3 in DNA: TGTGCCACCAGTGACGACGACATGACCCGCGGGGAAGGGCAGTATTTT. It yields the protein CATSDDDMTRGEGQYF.

This chain links TRBV27 with TRBJ1-2, with D possibly being TRBD1 (5 bases). V lost 7 bases and J 3 bases, leaving 18 bases between the germline ends. Germline lookup yields CDR1 MNHEY and CDR2 SMNVEV (reference sequence). The CDR3 is 15 residues long. CDR3 nucleotides: TGTGCCAGCAAGGGGCAGACTCCGGGGGACTATGGCTACACCTTC. Protein: CASKGQTPGDYGYTF.

The V call is TRBV7-9, the J call TRBJ2-7; the D gene is possibly TRBD1 (6 bases). V was shortened by 4 bases and J by 2 bases, with 12 bases between the two germline ends. This CDR3 has 14 amino acids. The germline CDR1 and CDR2 sequences are SEHNR and FQNEAQ (reference sequence). The CDR3 bases are TGTGCCAGCAGCTCCTCCGGGACACCCTACGAGCAGTACTTC. This gives the protein CASSSSGTPYEQYF.

This chain links TRBV24-1 with TRBJ1-4; no clear D. Per the germline V gene, CDR1 is KGHDR and CDR2 is SFDVKD. The CDR3 spans 15 residues. V lost 4 bases and J lost 8, with 16 bases in between. The CDR3 DNA follows: TGTGCCACCAGTGACTCCTACAGTTATCGCGAAAAACTGTTTTTT. It codes for CATSDSYSYREKLFF.

V usage is TRBV19 and J usage is TRBJ1-2; 9 positions agree with TRBD1. J lost 5 bases, V lost 5 bases, and 3 bases had no gene match. The CDR3 covers 13 residues. From germline, CDR1 is LNHDA and CDR2 SQIVND (reference sequence). The CDR3 reads CASSVQGAYGYTF. DNA for the CDR3: TGTGCCAGTAGTGTACAGGGGGCTTATGGCTACACCTTC.

J is TRBJ2-1 and V is TRBV12-3 or TRBV12-4; D is possibly TRBD1 (5 bases). The germline V and J ends were trimmed by 6 bases and 9 bases, with 9 bases remaining between them. This CDR3 is built from 11 residues. The CDR3 loop is CASSPGFEQFF. The CDR3 coding sequence is TGTGCCAGCAGCCCAGGGTTTGAGCAGTTCTTC.

The genes are TRBV10-3 and TRBJ1-3; 7 bases match TRBD1. V lost 6 bases, J lost 2 bases, and 7 bases stayed unmatched. The CDR3 contains 15 residues. Germline V lookup: CDR1 ENHRY, CDR2 SYGVKD. Here the CDR3 DNA reads TGTGCCATCAGCCGACAGGGATCAACTGGAAACACCATATATTTT. Its protein is CAISRQGSTGNTIYF.

The chain recombines TRBV5-1 with TRBJ1-6; TRBD1 agrees at 9 bases. The trim removed 3 bases at V and 6 bases at J, leaving 4 bases unmatched. The CDR3 totals 15 residues. Germline V lookup: CDR1 SGHRS, CDR2 YFSETQ. The CDR3 bases are TGCGCCAGCAGCTCACAGGGGGCGCTTAATTCACCCCTCCACTTT. This encodes CASSSQGALNSPLHF. The complete variable domain, with remaining parts taken from reference TRBV5-1 and TRBJ1-6, reads KAGVTQTPRYLIKTRGQQVTLSCSPISGHRSVSWYQQTPGQGLQFLFEYFSETQRNKGNFPGRFSGRQFSNSRSEMNVSTLELGDSALYLCASSSQGALNSPLHFGNGTRLTVT.

This clone came up once. This rearrangement joins TRBV4-2 to TRBJ1-2, with TRBD1 matching 7 bases. CDR3 size: 15 residues. Germline lookup yields CDR1 LGHNA and CDR2 YNFKEQ. Trimming at V came to 0 bases and at J to 5 bases, leaving 6 bases not matched to a gene. The CDR3 DNA is TGTGCCAGCAGCCAAGATACAGGGGCGCATTATGGCTACACCTTC. This translates into CASSQDTGAHYGYTF.

V usage is TRBV10-2 and J usage is TRBJ2-7, with TRBD2 matching 9 bases. The CDR3 covers 13 residues. V dropped 0 bases and J dropped 7; count of bases not matched to a gene: 1. Per the germline V gene, CDR1 is WSHSY and CDR2 is SAAADI. Here the CDR3 reads CASSESSGGEQYV. In DNA form, the CDR3 reads TGCGCCAGCAGTGAGTCTAGCGGGGGTGAGCAGTACGTC.

The CDR3 DNA reads TGTGCCAGTAGTATTGCGAGGGGGCGCGGGGATGAGCAGTTCTTC. Translation: CASSIARGRGDEQFF. The chain couples TRBV19 to TRBJ2-1, with a weak D call TRBD1 (7 bases). Trimming left V 3 bases short and J 8 bases short, with 17 bases between. CDR3 length: 15 residues. From germline, CDR1 is LNHDA and CDR2 SQIVND (reference sequence). Together with reference TRBV19 and TRBJ2-1, the CDR3 gives the full variable domain: DGGITQSPKYLFRKEGQNVTLSCEQNLNHDAMYWYRQDPGQGLRLIYYSQIVNDFQKGDIAEGYSVSREKKESFPLTVTSAQKNPTAFYLCASSIARGRGDEQFFGPGTRLTVL.

V gene TRBV5-4 combines with J gene TRBJ1-2, with D unresolved. The CDR3 runs to 14 residues. V gave up 0 bases and J gave up 8 bases, with 14 bases separating them. Germline CDR1 reads SGHNT; CDR2 reads YYREEE (reference sequence). The chain's CDR3 is CASSLEDGGGGYTF. CDR3 coding DNA: TGTGCCAGCAGCTTGGAAGACGGTGGAGGAGGCTACACCTTC.

The genes are TRBV10-3 and TRBJ2-2; tentative D call: TRBD2 (5 bases). V lost 0 bases and J lost 7, with 15 bases in between. In germline, CDR1 is ENHRY, CDR2 SYGVKD. The CDR3 extends over 16 amino acids. CDR3 region: CAISESQGGNFGELFF. In nucleotides, the CDR3 is TGTGCCATCAGTGAGTCACAAGGAGGAAACTTCGGGGAGCTGTTTTTT.